The 16 T cell receptor beta chains listed next were all sequenced from one sample in a study of blood T cell repertoires in COVID-19. Only in-frame clones appear in the TCRdb table, and some are missing; sequencing was by immunoSEQ multiplex PCR. The repertoire holds 200,000 to 300,000 clones, 86% seen once, with under 2.5% in the top ten. Specimen: peripheral blood. These receptors originate from a man aged 25-45 years with active or convalescent COVID-19.

The V call is TRBV7-2, the J call TRBJ1-3; tentative D call: TRBD1 (5 bases). The V gene's germline CDR1 is SGHTA and CDR2 FQGNSA. V gave up 0 bases and J gave up 2 bases, with 11 bases separating them. CDR3 size: 16 residues. The CDR3 sequence is CASSLAGRETGNTIYF. The CDR3 DNA is TGTGCCAGCAGCTTAGCGGGCAGGGAAACTGGAAACACCATATATTTT.

The chain joins TRBV6-5 to TRBJ1-1; 10 positions agree with TRBD1. V shed 6 bases and J 3 bases; nucleotides not matched to a gene: 1. The CDR3 sequence is 13 residues long. Germline CDR1 reads MNHEY; CDR2 reads SVGAGI. The CDR3 protein is CASRDRGDTEAFF. CDR3 bases: TGTGCCAGCAGGGACAGGGGGGACACTGAAGCTTTCTTT.

The J gene is TRBJ2-3, the V gene TRBV5-5; TRBD2 aligns across 12 bases. Germline loops: CDR1 SGHKS, CDR2 YYEKEE (reference sequence). The trim removed 0 bases at V and 5 bases at J, leaving 7 bases unmatched. The CDR3 spans 17 residues. CDR3 nucleotide sequence: TGTGCCAGCAGCTTGGTGCTAGCGGGGGGGCTCGGAGATACGCAGTATTTT. Amino acids: CASSLVLAGGLGDTQYF.

The chain uses TRBV5-6 and TRBJ1-5, with 9 bases fitting TRBD1. Germline V gives CDR1 SGHDT, CDR2 YYEEEE. The CDR3 has 15 residues. V gave up 1 base and J gave up 3 bases; unmatched junction bases: 2. The CDR3 loop is CASSLTGGYNQPQHF. In DNA form, the CDR3 reads TGTGCCAGCAGCTTGACAGGGGGCTACAATCAGCCCCAGCATTTT.

A single count supports this clone. The chain employs TRBV3-1 (or the pseudogene TRBV3-2) and TRBJ2-7, with D possibly matching TRBD2 (5 bases). The length of the CDR3 is 15 residues. The ends were cut back, 0 bases at V and 0 bases at J, with 9 bases in the middle. CDR1 is LGHDT, CDR2 YNNKEL, per germline (reference sequence). CDR3 in amino acids: CASSQDIGISYEQYF. In nucleotides, the CDR3 is TGTGCCAGCAGCCAAGATATCGGGATCTCCTACGAGCAGTACTTC.

Only one count was recorded for this clone. V and J are TRBV11-2 and TRBJ1-3; D might be TRBD1 (6 bases). This CDR3 is built from 18 residues. V lost 5 bases and J 0 bases, leaving 20 bases between the germline ends. Germline values: CDR1 SGHAT, CDR2 FQNNGV. CDR3 sequence: CASSRGGGATSSGNTIYF. CDR3 coding DNA: TGTGCCAGCAGCCGAGGGGGGGGCGCTACCTCCTCTGGAAACACCATATATTTT.

This chain links TRBV11-2 with TRBJ2-7; TRBD2 agrees at 14 bases. Germline V gene sequence: CDR1 SGHAT, CDR2 FQNNGV. After removal of 4 bases from V and 2 bases from J, the junction contained 13 bases not matched to a gene. The CDR3 length is 19 residues. The DNA for the CDR3 is TGTGCCAGCAGCTCTAGTTTAGGGACTAGCGGGGGCGATACCTACGAGCAGTACTTC. Protein: CASSSSLGTSGGDTYEQYF.

The genes are TRBV4-1 and TRBJ2-1; D unresolved. CDR1 and CDR2 (germline): MGHRA, YSYEKL. CDR3 length: 15 amino acids. Deletions cut 1 base from V and 1 base from J, with 8 bases between. CDR3: CASSQAIGSYNEQFF. DNA of the CDR3: TGCGCCAGCAGCCAAGCAATCGGTTCCTACAATGAGCAGTTCTTC.

The V gene is TRBV4-2, the J gene TRBJ1-2; 12 nucleotides line up with TRBD1. Germline V CDR1 and CDR2: LGHNA, YNFKEQ. The J segment lost 3 bases and the V segment lost 4 bases, leaving 6 bases of the junction unmatched. The CDR3 has 16 amino acids. The CDR3 region is CASSPRDRGRDYGYTF. CDR3 sequence (DNA): TGTGCCAGCAGCCCCCGGGACAGGGGGCGCGACTATGGCTACACCTTC.

This clone was detected once. CDR3 region: CAYTLVPRAGYEQYF. The CDR3 DNA sequence: TGTGCCTACACACTGGTTCCGCGGGCAGGCTACGAGCAGTACTTC. This chain uses TRBV6-4 with TRBJ2-7; D is perhaps TRBD2 (5 bases). The CDR3 is 15 residues long. Germline-derived CDR1 and CDR2 are MRHNA and SNTAGT. V was pared by 11 bases and J by 3 bases, with 23 bases between.

This clone was seen a single time. The rearrangement links TRBV7-8 to TRBJ2-2; no clear D gene. The CDR3 is 15 amino acids. Trimming removed 1 base from V and 2 bases from J, with 8 bases in between. Germline CDR1 and CDR2: SGHVS and FQNEAQ. The CDR3 coding sequence is TGTGCCAGCAGCTTAGTCAGTAGCAACACCGGGGAGCTGTTTTTT. It translates to CASSLVSSNTGELFF.

The gene calls are TRBV28 and TRBJ2-7, with D perhaps TRBD1 (6 bases). The CDR3 covers 14 residues. Trimming shortened V by 7 bases and J by 6 bases, and 19 bases separated the two germline ends. Germline V lookup: CDR1 MDHEN, CDR2 SYDVKM. CDR3 DNA sequence: TGTGCCAGCACCTGGGGGCTAGCTTGGGGCGAGCAGTACTTC. It codes for CASTWGLAWGEQYF.

This clone was counted only a few times. The V and J genes are TRBV5-1 and TRBJ2-1; D gene ambiguous. V dropped 0 bases and J dropped 9 bases, with 10 bases sitting between them. CDR1 SGHRS and CDR2 YFSETQ come from the germline V gene. The CDR3 has 13 amino acids. The CDR3 reads CASSLGMAGEQFF. As DNA, the CDR3 is TGCGCCAGCAGCTTGGGTATGGCTGGTGAGCAGTTCTTC.

The V and J genes are TRBV30 and TRBJ1-1; 7 bases line up with TRBD1. The CDR3 length is 13 residues. Germline V gene lookup returns CDR1 GTSNPN and CDR2 SVGIG (reference sequence). Trimming removed 4 bases from V and 5 bases from J; junction bases left unmatched: 7. The CDR3 DNA reads as TGTGCCTGGAACACAGGGGCGGATACTGAAGCTTTCTTT. Amino acid sequence: CAWNTGADTEAFF.

The rearrangement joins TRBV18 to TRBJ2-7; a possible D gene is TRBD2 (6 bases). V shed 3 bases and J shed 5 bases, with 17 bases lying between them. This CDR3 spans 15 amino acids. In germline, CDR1 is KGHSH, CDR2 LQKENI. Here the CDR3 reads CASSPSRAGLDEQYF. In DNA, the CDR3 is TGTGCCAGCTCACCCTCTCGAGCGGGCCTTGACGAGCAGTACTTC.

The V call is TRBV27, the J call TRBJ2-7; possibly TRBD2 for D (6 bases). The CDR3 is 14 residues long. Trimming took off 5 bases at V and 3 bases at J, with 14 bases between the two ends. Germline CDR1 is MNHEY and CDR2 is SMNVEV (reference sequence). The CDR3 is CASSPRLVGYEQYF. In DNA form, the CDR3 reads TGTGCCAGCAGTCCCCGACTAGTGGGCTACGAGCAGTACTTC.